This T cell receptor beta chain was sequenced in a study of T cells in Graves' hyperthyroidism and ophthalmopathy (dated by TCRdb to about 2019). A note on the overall study: Peripheral blood samples were taken at initial diagnosis, before any treatment was given. Prospective prediction of ophthalmopathy was tested in an independent validation cohort of some 19 hyperthyroidism patients and 15 to 17 patients who later progressed to ophthalmopathy. Thyroid tissue and blood T-cell repertoires from roughly 6 Graves' hyperthyroidism patients were also compared in the study. According to the paper, TCR Vbeta CDR3 sequencing was carried out on around 140 peripheral blood samples, which came from fewer than 50 ophthalmopathy, approximately 72 hyperthyroidism and approximately 17 progressor patients. After sampling, hyperthyroidism patients received methimazole starting at 30 mg daily, and ophthalmopathy patients received high-dose intravenous methylprednisolone. To identify TCR V-J signatures that set the groups apart, the researchers used a discovery cohort of roughly 100 patients, made up of around 40 with Graves' ophthalmopathy and 57 with stable Graves' hyperthyroidism. The approximately 100 discovery patients were randomly divided into training and test sets at a 7:3 ratio. Study-wide findings and limitations: A 13 V-J signature model separated ophthalmopathy from stable hyperthyroidism, with approximately 86% sensitivity and roughly 81% specificity in cross-validation and 80%/75% in testing. In validation, progression to ophthalmopathy was predicted by the model with roughly 69% sensitivity and 72% to 80% specificity, a median of about 6.4 months before onset. Most expanded thyroid clonotypes (frequency above 0.001) were also found in blood, which suggests that blood repertoires may mirror thyroid immune responses. Sample size was not statistically predetermined, and blinding of investigators to group allocation was not performed.

Spanning cysteine to phenylalanine, the CDR3 consists of 17 amino acids. Only the CDR3 DNA is retained, 51 bases long and in frame from the first base. Reading the germline V gene gives CDR1 MDHEN and CDR2 SYDVKM. Compared with germline, V lacks 3 bases and J lacks 2 bases; bases without a gene match: 9. The TCR beta CDR3 regions were amplified from RNA transcripts. A first-round RT-PCR of the TCR CDR3 used the HTBI primer set with the Qiagen OneStep RT-PCR kit. A second multiplex PCR round built the libraries, followed by size selection and purification. Sequencing of the libraries was done on an Illumina HiSeq2000 using paired-end 100 bp reads. Turning to the authors' computational methods: Raw data were processed with SOAPnuke, discarding reads with adapters, uncalled bases, mean Phred below 15, or no exact constant-primer or identifier match. High-quality paired reads were merged with COPE v1.2.5, and unique nucleotide sequences were defined as clonotypes. MiTCR v1.1 was used to align clonotypes to the IMGT TRBV, TRBD and TRBJ reference segments. The analysis included only V-J combinations with a frequency above 0.0001, which together covered around 99% of the repertoires. A TCS score was defined as the ratio of F50 (clonal expansion) to E x V (chaos), with BLOSUM62-based TCRdist applied between CDR3 peptides within each V-J. Welch's t-statistics and random forest reduced 500 to 550 V-J features to some 14, which were used in a naive Bayes classifier (R e1071). The public reads were reprocessed in TCRdb via fastp at Q25 and MiXCR, keeping in-frame beta chains. Rows merge per CDR3 protein into single entries with the most common DNA and genes. The V and J calls, along with clone size, are taken from TCRdb and not from the paper's own processing. The sample data list some 690,000 distinct CDR3 sequences, and 15% to 20% of these were observed just once. Around 15% of the sample is held by the ten biggest clonotypes.

Stable Graves' hyperthyroidism was defined as the absence of progression to ophthalmopathy over 18 months of follow-up. The hyperthyroidism patients were between 18 and 65 years old and newly diagnosed, with a disease duration of less than 2 months. Any patient with an uncontrolled infection, another autoimmune disease, pregnancy or lactation was excluded. Diagnoses were based on clinical symptoms, serum thyroxine and TRAb, thyroid ultrasound and orbital computed tomography. PBMCs were separated from roughly 9.3 ml of fresh peripheral blood using Ficoll-Paque density gradient centrifugation. Total RNA was extracted with Trizol reagent, and quality was checked on an Agilent 2100 Bioanalyzer. Many counts were recorded for this clonotype. The specificity of this receptor is unknown. There are no base qualities to consult, and no much larger clone falls within one base.

The sequenced material came from blood. This TCR was recovered from a middle-aged man with Graves' hyperthyroidism. The chain was built from TRBV28 and TRBJ2-3, and TRBD1 matches 9 of the central bases. The nucleotide sequence reads as follows: TGTGCCAGCAGTTTCCCCGGACAGGGGTATTCCACAGATACGCAGTATTTT. The translation is CASSFPGQGYSTDTQYF.